This T cell receptor (beta chain) was recorded in a study of cytomegalovirus exposure and HLA in healthy donors. Findings and caveats of the study: By HLA locus, TCR association rates varied in a later analysis, with DRB1 showing the most and HLA-C the fewest.

A multiplex PCR was run with 60 Vbeta primers and 13 Jbeta primers. Measured with immunoSEQ multiplex PCR; TCRdb has only the in-frame clones, and not every one. The sample holds approximately 140,000 clones, about 80% seen once. V lost 1 base and J lost 1, with 11 bases in between. The CDR3 spans 15 residues. CDR1 and CDR2 (germline): SGHDT, YYEEEE. A note on this clone: Antigen: not known.

Sequencing was performed on PBMCs. The rearrangement joins TRBV5-6 to TRBJ1-2; TRBD1 might be the D (6 bases). The source of this sequence is a woman between 40 and 55 years old in good health and CMV-seronegative. The CDR3 sequence is CASSLRRTVNYGYTF. The CDR3 DNA is TGTGCCAGCAGCTTGAGGAGGACAGTTAACTATGGCTACACCTTC. The whole variable domain, remainder taken from reference TRBV5-6 and TRBJ1-2, is DAGVTQSPTHLIKTRGQQVTLRCSPKSGHDTVSWYQQALGQGPQFIFQYYEEEERQRGNFPDRFSGHQFPNYSSELNVNALLLGDSALYLCASSLRRTVNYGYTFGSGTRLTVV.